A selection of T cell receptor beta chains follows, all from one sample in a study of metastatic and nonmetastatic thyroid tumors. TCRdb ran MiXCR on the PCR reads. The sample yields about 39,000 clones, 15% to 20% seen once. Sequencing was carried out using tumor tissue. All receptors come from a female donor with papillary thyroid cancer or a benign thyroid nodule (not recorded which). Some clones in this sample may be carry-over from other donors' samples. Each CDR3 is given with its conserved first and last residue. The D gene is left open where the match is weak. Clone size appears in some rows only: once, few, many, or a class for an expanded clone.

TRBD2	TRBV6-5	NA	TRBJ2-1	12	CASSYSGTRQFF	TGTGCCAGCAGTTACTCCGGGACTAGACAGTTCTTC
TRBD2	TRBV29-1	few	TRBJ2-5	13	CSVSGLAAETQYF	TGCAGTGTCTCCGGACTAGCGGCGGAGACCCAGTACTTC
TRBD1	TRBV10-3	many	TRBJ2-7	14	CAITSDRGLREQYF	TGTGCCATCACCTCGGACAGGGGGCTCAGGGAGCAGTACTTC
NA	TRBV28	few	TRBJ2-7	14	CASIQRGTVYDQYF	TGTGCCAGCATTCAACGCGGGACTGTTTACGATCAGTACTTC
NA	TRBV6-2/TRBV6-3	medium-sized	TRBJ1-1	11	CASSNPAEAFF	TGTGCCAGCAGTAACCCCGCTGAAGCTTTCTTT
NA	TRBV12-3/TRBV12-4	few	TRBJ1-2	14	CASSSVRFRAGYTF	TGTGCCAGCAGTTCTGTCCGGTTTAGGGCTGGCTACACCTTC
TRBD1	TRBV12-5	many	TRBJ2-7	14	CASGLWQGVHEQYF	TGTGCTAGTGGTTTGTGGCAGGGGGTGCACGAGCAGTACTTC
NA	TRBV6-1	many	TRBJ1-5	11	CASSESRSQHF	TGTGCCAGCAGTGAATCCAGGTCCCAGCATTTT
NA	TRBV14	many	TRBJ1-2	12	CASSQLTDGYTF	TGTGCCAGCAGCCAATTAACGGATGGCTACACCTTC
TRBD2	TRBV11-2	many	TRBJ2-1	15	CASSQTSGAYNEQFF	TGTGCCAGCAGCCAGACTAGCGGAGCCTACAATGAGCAGTTCTTC
TRBD1	TRBV20-1	NA	TRBJ2-5	16	CSARVHRDRGGETQYF	TGCAGTGCTAGAGTACATCGGGACAGGGGTGGAGAGACCCAGTACTTC
NA	TRBV9	many	TRBJ2-5	14	CASSVAGAQETQYF	TGTGCCAGCAGCGTAGCAGGGGCACAAGAGACCCAGTACTTC
NA	TRBV3-1	many	TRBJ2-1	12	CASSRSGGEQFF	TGTGCCAGCAGCCGTTCCGGGGGCGAGCAGTTCTTC
NA	TRBV19	many	TRBJ1-1	14	CASSIAVGSTEAFF	TGTGCCAGTAGTATAGCCGTGGGAAGCACTGAAGCTTTCTTT
NA	TRBV28	few	TRBJ1-2	12	CANMGGIYGYTF	TGTGCCAACATGGGGGGCATCTATGGCTACACCTTC
TRBD2	TRBV7-3	NA	TRBJ2-1	14	CASKAGGGYNEQFF	TGTGCCAGCAAAGCGGGAGGGGGCTACAATGAGCAGTTCTTC
NA	TRBV6-1	many	TRBJ1-2	14	CASSRTRDVYGYTF	TGTGCCAGCAGTCGTACACGGGACGTCTATGGCTACACCTTC
NA	TRBV6-2/TRBV6-3	few	TRBJ2-7	16	CASSYKPGFISYEQYF	TGTGCCAGCAGTTACAAGCCGGGATTCATCTCCTACGAGCAGTACTTC
NA	TRBV4-1	many	TRBJ2-7	14	CASQLVQGPYEQYF	TGCGCCAGCCAACTTGTTCAGGGGCCCTACGAGCAGTACTTC
NA	TRBV7-3	many	TRBJ1-1	13	CASSLQRNTEAFF	TGTGCCAGCAGCTTACAGCGGAACACTGAAGCTTTCTTT
NA	TRBV19	few	TRBJ2-2	14	CASSDTPNTVELFF	TGTGCCAGTAGTGACACTCCAAACACCGTGGAGCTGTTTTTT
NA	TRBV7-9	many	TRBJ2-1	17	CASSDNTGQTLLGEQFF	TGTGCCAGCAGCGATAATACAGGACAGACATTACTCGGTGAGCAGTTCTTC
TRBD1	TRBV10-3	NA	TRBJ2-3	16	CDISEPGTGAPDTQYF	TGTGACATCAGTGAGCCCGGGACAGGGGCCCCAGATACGCAGTATTTT
TRBD1	TRBV11-1	few	TRBJ2-7	17	CASSPRTGGVLTYEQYF	TGTGCCAGCAGCCCCCGGACAGGGGGTGTTTTAACCTACGAGCAGTACTTC
NA	TRBV6-6	many	TRBJ2-3	14	CASSYNQGSDTQYF	TGTGCCAGCAGTTACAATCAGGGTTCAGATACGCAGTATTTT
NA	TRBV20-1	many	TRBJ1-1	13	CSARDPDHTEAFF	TGCAGTGCTAGAGATCCAGATCACACTGAAGCTTTCTTT
NA	TRBV15	many	TRBJ1-1	14	CATSSRRRDTEAFF	TGTGCCACCAGCAGCCGCAGGCGGGACACTGAAGCTTTCTTC
TRBD1	TRBV10-2	many	TRBJ2-7	16	CASSERWAGGRYEQYF	TGCGCCAGCAGTGAGAGGTGGGCAGGGGGCCGGTACGAGCAGTACTTC
TRBD1	TRBV30	NA	TRBJ2-7	13	CAWTGTGVYEQYF	TGTGCCTGGACCGGGACAGGGGTATACGAGCAGTACTTC
NA	TRBV28	NA	TRBJ1-6	15	CASSSGKPRNSPLHF	TGTGCCAGCAGTTCCGGGAAACCAAGAAACTCACCCCTCCACTTT
NA	TRBV18	NA	TRBJ2-1	13	CASSPTQYNEQFF	TGTGCCAGCTCACCCACACAATACAATGAGCAGTTCTTC
NA	TRBV3-1	many	TRBJ2-7	12	CASSVGGYEQYF	TGTGCCAGTAGCGTAGGGGGCTACGAGCAGTACTTC
NA	TRBV5-1	NA	TRBJ2-4	14	CASSLGQVGNIQYF	TGCGCCAGCAGCTTGGGGCAGGTAGGCAACATCCAGTACTTC
NA	TRBV19	few	TRBJ1-2	13	CAPRKGEGNGYTF	TGTGCCCCTAGGAAGGGAGAGGGCAATGGCTACACCTTC
TRBD1	TRBV6-1	few	TRBJ1-5	15	CASSVGQVNNQPYHF	TGTGCCAGCAGTGTGGGACAGGTTAACAATCAGCCCTATCATTTT
NA	TRBV20-1	many	TRBJ2-7	12	CSARVGAYEQYF	TGCAGTGCTAGGGTAGGGGCCTACGAGCAGTACTTC
TRBD2	TRBV12-3/TRBV12-4	many	TRBJ2-1	15	CASSFGAGVSNEQFF	TGTGCCAGCAGTTTTGGGGCGGGGGTGAGCAATGAGCAGTTCTTC
NA	TRBV5-4	many	TRBJ2-7	16	CASSPGLAAHSYEQYF	TGTGCCAGCAGCCCGGGGTTGGCGGCGCACTCCTACGAGCAGTACTTC
TRBD2	TRBV5-6	NA	TRBJ2-2	17	CASSFKFGLATTGELFF	TGTGCCAGCAGCTTTAAATTTGGACTAGCGACGACCGGGGAGCTGTTTTTT
NA	TRBV20-1	NA	TRBJ1-2	14	CSARVGAGAGGYTF	TGCAGTGCTAGAGTAGGCGCGGGGGCGGGCGGCTACACCTTC